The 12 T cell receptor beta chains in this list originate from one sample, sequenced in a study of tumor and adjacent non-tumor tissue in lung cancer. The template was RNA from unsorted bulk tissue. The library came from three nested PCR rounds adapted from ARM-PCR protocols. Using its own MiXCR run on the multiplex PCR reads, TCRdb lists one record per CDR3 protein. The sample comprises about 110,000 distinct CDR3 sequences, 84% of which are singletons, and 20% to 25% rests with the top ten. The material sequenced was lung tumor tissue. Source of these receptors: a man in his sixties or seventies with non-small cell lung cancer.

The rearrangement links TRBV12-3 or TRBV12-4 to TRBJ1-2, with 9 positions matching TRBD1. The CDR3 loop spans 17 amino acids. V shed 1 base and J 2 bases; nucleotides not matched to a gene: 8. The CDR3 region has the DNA TGTGCCAGCAGTTTAGAATGGGGGACAGGGATAAACTATGGCTACACCTTC. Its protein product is CASSLEWGTGINYGYTF.

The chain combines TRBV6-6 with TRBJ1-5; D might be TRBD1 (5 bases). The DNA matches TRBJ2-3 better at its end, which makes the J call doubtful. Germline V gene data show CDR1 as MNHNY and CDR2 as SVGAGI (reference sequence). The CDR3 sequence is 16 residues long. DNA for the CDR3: TGTGCCAGTAGTCCAGAGCCTTCAGGGTTTGTTCAGCCCCAGTATTTT. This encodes CASSPEPSGFVQPQYF.

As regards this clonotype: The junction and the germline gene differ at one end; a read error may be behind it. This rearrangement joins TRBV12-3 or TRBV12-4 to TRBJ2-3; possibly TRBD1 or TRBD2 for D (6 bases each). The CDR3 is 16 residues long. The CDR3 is CASSLGRGTSTDTQYF. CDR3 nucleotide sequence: TGTGCCAGCAGTTTAGGCAGGGGTACTAGCACAGATACGCAATATTTT.

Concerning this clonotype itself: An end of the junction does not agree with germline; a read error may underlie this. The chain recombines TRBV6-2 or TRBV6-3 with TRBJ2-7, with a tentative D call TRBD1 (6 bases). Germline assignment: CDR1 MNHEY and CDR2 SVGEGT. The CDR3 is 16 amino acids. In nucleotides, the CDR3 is TGTGTCGGCAGTTACCGGACAGTACTTTCCTCCTACGAGCAGTATTTC. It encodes CVGSYRTVLSSYEQYF.

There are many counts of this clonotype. CDR3 protein: CASSRSGRGGYTF. For the CDR3, the DNA is TGTGCCAGCAGTCGTTCGGGACGAGGTGGCTACACCTTC. The chain has TRBV6-2 or TRBV6-3 and TRBJ1-2, with D perhaps TRBD1 (5 bases). CDR1 MNHEY and CDR2 SVGEGT come from the germline V gene. The CDR3 covers 13 residues. V was cut by 5 bases and J by 7 bases, with 14 bases left in between.

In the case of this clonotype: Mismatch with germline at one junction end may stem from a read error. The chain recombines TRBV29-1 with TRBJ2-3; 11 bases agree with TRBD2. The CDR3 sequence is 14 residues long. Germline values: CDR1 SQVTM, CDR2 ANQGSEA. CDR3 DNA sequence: TGCAGCGCCGCCGGGACTAGCGGCTCAGATACGCAGTATTTC. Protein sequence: CSAAGTSGSDTQYF.

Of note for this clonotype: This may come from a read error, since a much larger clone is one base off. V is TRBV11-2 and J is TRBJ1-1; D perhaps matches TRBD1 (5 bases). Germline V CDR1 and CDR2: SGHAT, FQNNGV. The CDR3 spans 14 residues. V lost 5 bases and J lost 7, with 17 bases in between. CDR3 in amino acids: CASSLMGPPNEAFF. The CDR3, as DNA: TGTGCCAGCAGCCTTATGGGACCCCCTAATGAAGCTTTCTTT. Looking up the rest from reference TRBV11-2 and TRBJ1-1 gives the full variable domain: EAGVAQSPRYKIIEKRQSVAFWCNPISGHATLYWYQQILGQGPKLLIQFQNNGVVDDSQLPKDRFSAERLKGVDSTLKIQPAKLEDSAVYLCASSLMGPPNEAFFGQGTRLTVV.

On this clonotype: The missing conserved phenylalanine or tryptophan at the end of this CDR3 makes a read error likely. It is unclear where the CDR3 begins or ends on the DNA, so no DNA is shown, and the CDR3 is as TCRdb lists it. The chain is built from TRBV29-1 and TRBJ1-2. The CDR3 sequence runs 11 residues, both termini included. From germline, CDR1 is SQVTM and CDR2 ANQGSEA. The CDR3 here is CSVEAAYGHTI.

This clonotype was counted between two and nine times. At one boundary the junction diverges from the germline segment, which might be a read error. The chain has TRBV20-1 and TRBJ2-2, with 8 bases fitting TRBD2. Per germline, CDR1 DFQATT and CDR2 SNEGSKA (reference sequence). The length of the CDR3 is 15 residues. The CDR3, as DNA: TGCAGTGTCCTATCGGGCCTAGCGGGCACCGGGGACCTGTTTTTT. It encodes CSVLSGLAGTGDLFF.

CDR3 in amino acids: CASRLKWGGNPHLHF. Here the CDR3 DNA reads TGTGCCAGCAGGTTGAAATGGGGGGGAAATCCACACCTCCACTTT. The chain combines TRBV5-6 with TRBJ1-6; D possibly corresponds to TRBD1 (5 bases). This CDR3 has 15 residues. Germline values: CDR1 SGHDT, CDR2 YYEEEE. Trimming took 5 bases from V and 15 from J, leaving 24 bases between them. Full variable domain (missing parts from reference TRBV5-6 and TRBJ1-6): DAGVTQSPTHLIKTRGQQVTLRCSPKSGHDTVSWYQQALGQGPQFIFQYYEEEERQRGNFPDRFSGHQFPNYSSELNVNALLLGDSALYLCASRLKWGGNPHLHFGNGTRLTVT.

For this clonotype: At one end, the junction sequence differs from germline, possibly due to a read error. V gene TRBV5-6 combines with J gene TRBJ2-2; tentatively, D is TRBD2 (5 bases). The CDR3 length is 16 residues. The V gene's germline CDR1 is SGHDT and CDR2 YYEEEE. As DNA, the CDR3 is TGTGCCAGTAGCTTTGGAACCGGGAACTCAGGCTGGGAGCTGTTTTTT. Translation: CASSFGTGNSGWELFF.

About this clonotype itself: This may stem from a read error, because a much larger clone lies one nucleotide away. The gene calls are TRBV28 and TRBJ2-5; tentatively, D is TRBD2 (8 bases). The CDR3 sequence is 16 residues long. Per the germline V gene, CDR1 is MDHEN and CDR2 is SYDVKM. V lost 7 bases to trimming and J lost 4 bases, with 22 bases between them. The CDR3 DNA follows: TGTGCCAGCATGGAGGAGCGCGGGGGGACAGTAGAGACCCAGTACTTC. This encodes CASMEERGGTVETQYF. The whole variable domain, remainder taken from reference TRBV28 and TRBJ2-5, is DVKVTQSSRYLVKRTGEKVFLECVQDMDHENMFWYRQDPGLGLRLIYFSYDVKMKEKGDIPEGYSVSREKKERFSLILESASTNQTSMYLCASMEERGGTVETQYFGPGTRLLVL.